This TCR beta chain came from a study of cytomegalovirus exposure and HLA in healthy donors. General study points: Reportedly, a later analysis found an Asian-associated ancestry cluster had fewer N-insertions than the approximately 670-donor mean. The study flagged fewer than 200 TCR beta chains as cytomegalovirus-associated. Association with HLA alleles at 0.05 false discovery rate was found for 16,951 TCR beta sequences in a later analysis. As a later analysis revealed, the rate of TCR association differed by HLA locus, with DRB1 most and HLA-C fewest.

Worth noting for this clone: As yet, its antigen is unknown.

There are 15 residues in the CDR3. Trimming took off 0 bases at V and 6 bases at J, with 15 bases between the two ends. Germline V gene sequence: CDR1 SGHRS, CDR2 YFSETQ. The PCR had 60 Vbeta and 13 Jbeta primers. The repertoire was sequenced with immunoSEQ multiplex PCR; TCRdb's copy has only in-frame clones and lacks some. The sample lists 150,000 to 200,000 clones; approximately 80% were seen once. This chain connects TRBV5-1 to TRBJ1-2, with D unclear. The source material was PBMCs. This clonotype was obtained from a man younger than 35 in good health and CMV-seronegative. The CDR3 sequence: CASSLAPVVLDGYTF. The CDR3 nucleotides are TGCGCCAGCAGCTTGGCGCCGGTTGTTCTGGATGGCTACACCTTC.